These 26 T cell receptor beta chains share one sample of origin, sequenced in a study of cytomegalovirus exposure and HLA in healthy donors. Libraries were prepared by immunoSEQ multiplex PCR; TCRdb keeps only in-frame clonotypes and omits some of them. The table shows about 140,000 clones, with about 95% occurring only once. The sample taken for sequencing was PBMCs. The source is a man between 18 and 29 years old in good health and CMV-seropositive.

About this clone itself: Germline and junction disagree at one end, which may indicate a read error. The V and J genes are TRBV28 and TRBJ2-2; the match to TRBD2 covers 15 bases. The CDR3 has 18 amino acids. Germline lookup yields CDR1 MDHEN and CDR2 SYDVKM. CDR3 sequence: CASKIGLAGGPNAGELFF. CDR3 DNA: TGTGCCAGCAAGATCGGACTAGCGGGAGGGCCGAACGCCGGGGAGCTGTTTTTT.

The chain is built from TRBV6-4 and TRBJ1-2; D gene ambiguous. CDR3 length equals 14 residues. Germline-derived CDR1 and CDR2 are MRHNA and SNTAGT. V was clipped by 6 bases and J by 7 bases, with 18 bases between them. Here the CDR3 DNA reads TGTGCCAGCAGCCCCGGGTATTTAGCCGGTGGCTACACCTTC. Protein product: CASSPGYLAGGYTF.

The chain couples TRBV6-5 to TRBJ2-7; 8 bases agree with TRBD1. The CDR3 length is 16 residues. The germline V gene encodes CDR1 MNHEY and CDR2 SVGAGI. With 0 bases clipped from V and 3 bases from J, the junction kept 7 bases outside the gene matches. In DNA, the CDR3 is TGTGCCAGCAGTTACTCGACAGGGGAGTCCTTCTACGAGCAGTACTTC. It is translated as CASSYSTGESFYEQYF.

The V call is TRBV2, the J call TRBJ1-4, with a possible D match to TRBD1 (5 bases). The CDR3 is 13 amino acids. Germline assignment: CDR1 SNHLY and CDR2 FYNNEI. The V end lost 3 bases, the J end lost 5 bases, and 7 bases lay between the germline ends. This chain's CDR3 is CASSDAGNEKLFF. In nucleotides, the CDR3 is TGTGCCAGCAGTGATGCAGGGAATGAAAAACTGTTTTTT.

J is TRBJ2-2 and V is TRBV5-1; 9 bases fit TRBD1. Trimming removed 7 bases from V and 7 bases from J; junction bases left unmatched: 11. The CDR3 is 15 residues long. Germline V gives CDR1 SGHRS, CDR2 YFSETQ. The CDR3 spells CASYSRGQGVGELFF. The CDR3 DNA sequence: TGCGCCAGCTACTCTCGGGGACAGGGTGTCGGGGAGCTGTTTTTT.

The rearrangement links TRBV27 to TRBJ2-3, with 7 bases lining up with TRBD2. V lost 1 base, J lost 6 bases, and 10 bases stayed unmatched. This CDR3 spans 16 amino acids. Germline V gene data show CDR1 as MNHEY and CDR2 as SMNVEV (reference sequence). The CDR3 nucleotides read TGTGCCAGCAGTTTATTTGGGGAGGGATTTGGGGATACGCAGTATTTT. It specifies CASSLFGEGFGDTQYF.

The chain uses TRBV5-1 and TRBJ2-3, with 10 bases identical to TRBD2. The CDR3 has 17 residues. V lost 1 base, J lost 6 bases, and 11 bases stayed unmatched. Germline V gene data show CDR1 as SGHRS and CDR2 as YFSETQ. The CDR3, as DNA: TGCGCCAGCAGCTTGTCCTCGCTAGCGGGAGCCCCGGATACGCAGTATTTT. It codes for CASSLSSLAGAPDTQYF. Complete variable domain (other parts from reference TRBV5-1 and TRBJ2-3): KAGVTQTPRYLIKTRGQQVTLSCSPISGHRSVSWYQQTPGQGLQFLFEYFSETQRNKGNFPGRFSGRQFSNSRSEMNVSTLELGDSALYLCASSLSSLAGAPDTQYFGPGTRLTVL.

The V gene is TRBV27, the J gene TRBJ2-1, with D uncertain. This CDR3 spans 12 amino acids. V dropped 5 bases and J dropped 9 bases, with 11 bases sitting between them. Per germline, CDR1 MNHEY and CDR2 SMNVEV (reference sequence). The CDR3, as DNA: TGTGCCAGCAGTCCACGCCTAGGTGAGCAGTTCTTC. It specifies CASSPRLGEQFF.

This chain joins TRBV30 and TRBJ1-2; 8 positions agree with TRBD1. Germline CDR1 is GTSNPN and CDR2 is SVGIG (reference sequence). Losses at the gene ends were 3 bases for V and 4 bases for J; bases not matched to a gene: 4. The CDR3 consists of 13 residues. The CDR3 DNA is TGTGCCTGGAGGCAGGGGGCCAGCTATGGCTACACCTTC. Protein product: CAWRQGASYGYTF.

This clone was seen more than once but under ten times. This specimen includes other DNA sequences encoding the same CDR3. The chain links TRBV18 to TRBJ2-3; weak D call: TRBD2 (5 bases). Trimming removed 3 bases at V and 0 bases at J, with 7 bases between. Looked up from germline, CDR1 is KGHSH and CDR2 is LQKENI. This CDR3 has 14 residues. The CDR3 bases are TGTGCCAGCTCACCCAGCGGAAGCACAGATACGCAGTATTTT. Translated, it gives CASSPSGSTDTQYF. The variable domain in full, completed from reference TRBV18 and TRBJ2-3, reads NAGVMQNPRHLVRRRGQEARLRCSPMKGHSHVYWYRQLPEEGLKFMVYLQKENIIDESGMPKERFSAEFPKEGPSILRIQQVVRGDSAAYFCASSPSGSTDTQYFGPGTRLTVL.

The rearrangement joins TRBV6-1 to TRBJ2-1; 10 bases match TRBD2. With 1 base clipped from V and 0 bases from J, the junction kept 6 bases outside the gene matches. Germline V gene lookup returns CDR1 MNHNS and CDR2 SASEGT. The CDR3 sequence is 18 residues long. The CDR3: CASSEDGSGRHSYNEQFF. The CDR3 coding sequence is TGTGCCAGCAGTGAAGACGGTAGCGGGAGGCACTCCTACAATGAGCAGTTCTTC.

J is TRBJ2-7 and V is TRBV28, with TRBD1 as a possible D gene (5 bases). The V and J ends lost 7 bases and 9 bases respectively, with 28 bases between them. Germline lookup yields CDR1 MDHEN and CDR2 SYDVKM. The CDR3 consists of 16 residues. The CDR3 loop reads CASTSLKGAVLTRQYF. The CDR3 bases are TGTGCCAGCACCAGTTTGAAAGGGGCCGTCCTTACGAGGCAGTACTTC.

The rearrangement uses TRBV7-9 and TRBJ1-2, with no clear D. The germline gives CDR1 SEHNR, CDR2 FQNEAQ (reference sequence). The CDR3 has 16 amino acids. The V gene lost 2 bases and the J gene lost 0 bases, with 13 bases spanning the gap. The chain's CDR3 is CASSLSYDNTNYGYTF. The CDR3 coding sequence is TGTGCCAGCAGCTTATCGTACGACAACACTAACTATGGCTACACCTTC.

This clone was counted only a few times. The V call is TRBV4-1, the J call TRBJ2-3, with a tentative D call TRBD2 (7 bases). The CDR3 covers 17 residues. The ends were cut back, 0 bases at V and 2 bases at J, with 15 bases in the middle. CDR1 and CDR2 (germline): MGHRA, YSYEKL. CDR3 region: CASSQDRGAGLTDTQYF. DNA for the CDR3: TGCGCCAGCAGCCAAGACCGGGGGGCAGGACTCACAGATACGCAGTATTTT.

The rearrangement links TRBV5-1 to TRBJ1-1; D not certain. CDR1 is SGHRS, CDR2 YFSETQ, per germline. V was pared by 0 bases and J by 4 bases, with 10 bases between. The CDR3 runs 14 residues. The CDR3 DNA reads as TGCGCCAGCAGCTTGGTTCCGGGGAGCACTGAAGCTTTCTTT. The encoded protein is CASSLVPGSTEAFF.

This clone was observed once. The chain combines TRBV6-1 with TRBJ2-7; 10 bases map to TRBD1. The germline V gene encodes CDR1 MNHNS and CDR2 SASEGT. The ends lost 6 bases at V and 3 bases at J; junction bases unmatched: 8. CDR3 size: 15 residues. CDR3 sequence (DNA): TGTGCCAGCAGGGCCGGGACAGGGGTTTACTACGAGCAGTACTTC. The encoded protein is CASRAGTGVYYEQYF.

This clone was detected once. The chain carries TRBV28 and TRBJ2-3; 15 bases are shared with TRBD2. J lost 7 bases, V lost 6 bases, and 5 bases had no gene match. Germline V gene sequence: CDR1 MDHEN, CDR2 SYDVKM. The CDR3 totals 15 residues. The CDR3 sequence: CASSLGTSGRYTQYF. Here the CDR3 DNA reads TGTGCCAGCAGCCTCGGGACTAGCGGGAGGTATACGCAGTATTTT.

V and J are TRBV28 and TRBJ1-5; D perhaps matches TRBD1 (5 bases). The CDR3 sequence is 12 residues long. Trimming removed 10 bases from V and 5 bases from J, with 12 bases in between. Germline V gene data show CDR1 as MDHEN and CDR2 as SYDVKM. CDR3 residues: CATNSGDQPQHF. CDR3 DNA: TGTGCCACCAACTCGGGGGATCAGCCCCAGCATTTT.

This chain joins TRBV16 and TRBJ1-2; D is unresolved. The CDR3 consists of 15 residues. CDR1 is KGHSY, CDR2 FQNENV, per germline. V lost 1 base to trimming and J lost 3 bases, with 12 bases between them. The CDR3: CASSQYEGPDYGYTF. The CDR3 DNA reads TGTGCCAGCAGCCAATATGAGGGTCCGGACTATGGCTACACCTTC.

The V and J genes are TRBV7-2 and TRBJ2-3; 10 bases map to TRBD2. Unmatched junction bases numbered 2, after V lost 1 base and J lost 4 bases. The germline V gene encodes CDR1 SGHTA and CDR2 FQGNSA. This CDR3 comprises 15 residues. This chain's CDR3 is CASSLVGTSADTQYF. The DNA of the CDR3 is TGTGCCAGCAGCTTAGTAGGGACTAGCGCAGATACGCAGTATTTT.

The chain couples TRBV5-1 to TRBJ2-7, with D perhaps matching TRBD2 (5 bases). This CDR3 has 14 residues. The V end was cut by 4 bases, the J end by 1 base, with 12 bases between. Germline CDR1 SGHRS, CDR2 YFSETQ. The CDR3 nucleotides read TGCGCCAGCAGCGGAGGAAGGAGTTCCTACGAGCAGTACTTC. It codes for CASSGGRSSYEQYF.

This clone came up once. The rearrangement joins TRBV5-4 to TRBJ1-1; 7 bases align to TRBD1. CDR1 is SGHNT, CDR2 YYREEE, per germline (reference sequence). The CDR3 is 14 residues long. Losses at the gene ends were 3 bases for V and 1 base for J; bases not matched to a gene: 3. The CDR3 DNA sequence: TGTGCCAGCAGCTCGGACAGGTGGAACACTGAAGCTTTCTTT. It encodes CASSSDRWNTEAFF.

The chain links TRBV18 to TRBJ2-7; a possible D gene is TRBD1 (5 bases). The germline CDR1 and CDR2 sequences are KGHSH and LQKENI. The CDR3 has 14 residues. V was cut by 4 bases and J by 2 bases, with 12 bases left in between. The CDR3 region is CASSLAGQTYEQYF. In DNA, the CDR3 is TGTGCCAGCTCACTTGCCGGACAAACCTACGAGCAGTACTTC.

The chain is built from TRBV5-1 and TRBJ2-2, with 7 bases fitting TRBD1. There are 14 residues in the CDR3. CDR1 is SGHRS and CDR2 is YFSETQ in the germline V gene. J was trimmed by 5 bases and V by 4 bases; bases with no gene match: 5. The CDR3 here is CASSEPTGTGELFF. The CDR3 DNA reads TGCGCCAGCAGCGAACCGACAGGGACCGGGGAGCTGTTTTTT.

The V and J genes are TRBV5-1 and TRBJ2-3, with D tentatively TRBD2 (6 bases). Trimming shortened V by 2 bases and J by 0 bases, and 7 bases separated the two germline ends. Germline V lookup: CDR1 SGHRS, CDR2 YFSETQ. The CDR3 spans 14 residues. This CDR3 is CASSFLASTDTQYF. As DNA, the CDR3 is TGCGCCAGCAGCTTTCTAGCGAGCACAGATACGCAGTATTTT.

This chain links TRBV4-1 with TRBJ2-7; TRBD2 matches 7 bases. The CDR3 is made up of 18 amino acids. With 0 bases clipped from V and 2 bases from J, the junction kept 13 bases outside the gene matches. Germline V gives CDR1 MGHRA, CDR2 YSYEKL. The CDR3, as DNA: TGCGCCAGCAGCCAAGACCTGGGTTCGCGGGAGACCCCCTACGAGCAGTACTTC. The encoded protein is CASSQDLGSRETPYEQYF.